This record concerns one T cell receptor (beta chain) sequence. The target antigen is unknown. These data belong to a study of T cell clonotyping in hematopoietic cell transplantation. Findings and limits, study-wide: Higher Inverse Simpson Index values in graft donor and pretransplant recipient predicted broader posttransplant TCR diversity. Without cell sorting, CD4 versus CD8 contributions remain unresolved.

Trimming pared 6 bases from V and 4 bases from J, leaving 12 bases between. The CDR3 runs 13 residues. Germline-derived CDR1 and CDR2 are KGHSH and LQKENI. Sequencing was performed with immunoSEQ multiplex PCR; in TCRdb, only in-frame clones are kept and a portion is missing. The sample holds 10,000 to 15,000 clones, around nine tenths seen once. The receptor was isolated from a female patient aged 50-60 years who had an allogeneic stem cell transplant from an unrelated donor, so the T cells may come from the graft donor. Some clones in this sample may be carry-over from other donors' samples. The source was PBMCs, collected 100 days after allogeneic stem cell transplant. V usage is TRBV18 and J usage is TRBJ1-2; a weak D match, TRBD1 (6 bases). The chain's CDR3 is CASSPGELYGYTF. CDR3 DNA: TGTGCCAGCTCGCCAGGGGAACTCTATGGCTACACCTTC.